Shown below are 21 T cell receptor beta chains from a single sample sequenced in a study of T cells expressing NK-cell markers. TCRdb derives one entry per CDR3 protein from the 5' RACE reads, leaving out DNA. Its table lists about 140,000 distinct CDR3 sequences. Source material: blood T cells: a sorted CD56 or NKG2C T cell subset, CD4+ or CD8+ T cells, or bulk PBMC T cells (not recorded which). Receptors originate from a man aged 18 to 29 in good health.

The chain has TRBV6-6 and TRBJ2-1; TCRdb's D call, TRBD2, is unchecked because there is no DNA. Germline loops: CDR1 MNHNY, CDR2 SVGAGI (reference sequence). The CDR3 spans 13 residues. CDR3 sequence: CASSQTSGNPQFF.

The chain employs TRBV5-1 and TRBJ2-1; no DNA is available, so the TRBD2 call from TCRdb remains unchecked. In germline, CDR1 is SGHRS, CDR2 YFSETQ. This CDR3 is 12 amino acids long. The CDR3 reads CASSYGSDEQFF.

The chain uses TRBV12-3 or TRBV12-4 and TRBJ2-3; TCRdb names TRBD2, which stays unverified in the absence of DNA. The CDR3 is 16 residues long. CDR3 residues: CASRGTSGSVPDTQYF.

The chain joins TRBV12-3 or TRBV12-4 to TRBJ2-5; TCRdb names TRBD1, which stays unverified in the absence of DNA. The CDR3 covers 16 residues. CDR3 sequence reads: CASSLVGQGARETQYF.

V usage is TRBV7-9 and J usage is TRBJ1-2; lacking DNA, the TRBD1 call made by TCRdb goes unchecked. Germline CDR1 is SEHNR and CDR2 is FQNEAQ (reference sequence). The length of the CDR3 is 14 residues. CDR3 residues: CASRKTGTADGYTF.

The rearrangement uses TRBV18 and TRBJ2-1; TCRdb gives TRBD2 as the D gene, but with no DNA this cannot be confirmed. There are 17 residues in the CDR3. Germline V CDR1 and CDR2: KGHSH, LQKENI. The CDR3 loop is CASSPALAGGPDNEQFF.

The CDR3 reads CASSQALPGIGNQPQHF. V usage is TRBV4-3 and J usage is TRBJ1-5; TCRdb selects TRBD1, and the lack of DNA leaves this call unchecked. This CDR3 spans 17 amino acids. The germline V gene has CDR1 LGHNA and CDR2 YSLEER.

The chain recombines TRBV7-9 with TRBJ1-1. The CDR3 runs to 15 residues. CDR1 and CDR2 from the germline V gene are SEHNR and FQNEAQ (reference sequence). CDR3 residues: CASSLIQGGNTEAFF. Full variable domain (rest looked up from reference TRBV7-9 and TRBJ1-1): DTGVSQNPRHKITKRGQNVTFRCDPISEHNRLYWYRQTLGQGPEFLTYFQNEAQLEKSRLLSDRFSAERPKGSFSTLEIQRTEQGDSAMYLCASSLIQGGNTEAFFGQGTRLTVV.

This chain connects TRBV19 to TRBJ2-3; absent DNA, TCRdb's TRBD2 call cannot be checked. This CDR3 has 14 residues. The germline CDR1 and CDR2 sequences are LNHDA and SQIVND (reference sequence). The CDR3 region is CASSIPGTRDTQYF.

This rearrangement joins TRBV28 to TRBJ2-7; lacking DNA, the TRBD1 call made by TCRdb goes unchecked. This CDR3 is built from 14 residues. Germline V gene sequence: CDR1 MDHEN, CDR2 SYDVKM. The CDR3 protein is CASSPIGASYEQYF.

The rearrangement links TRBV20-1 to TRBJ2-3; the D gene TCRdb calls, TRBD1, cannot be checked with no DNA. The germline V gene has CDR1 DFQATT and CDR2 SNEGSKA (reference sequence). The CDR3 is 17 amino acids. Here the CDR3 reads CSAPRGWDTFSTDTQYF.

This chain joins TRBV2 and TRBJ1-1; TCRdb selects TRBD1, and the lack of DNA leaves this call unchecked. Germline CDR1 reads SNHLY; CDR2 reads FYNNEI. This CDR3 is built from 13 residues. The CDR3 loop is CASMSGASYEAFF.

The rearrangement links TRBV3-1 to TRBJ2-1. Germline V gives CDR1 LGHDT, CDR2 YNNKEL (reference sequence). The CDR3 is 17 residues long. The chain's CDR3 is CASSQDMARSSYNEQFF.

The genes are TRBV28 and TRBJ2-1; with no DNA, the TCRdb D assignment of TRBD2 cannot be verified. The CDR3 sequence is 16 residues long. The germline gives CDR1 MDHEN, CDR2 SYDVKM. The CDR3 reads CASRPTWTSGSSEQFF.

This sequence joins TRBV18 and TRBJ1-6. Germline lookup yields CDR1 KGHSH and CDR2 LQKENI. The CDR3 totals 14 residues. The CDR3 loop reads CASSPGFSDSPLHF.

The J gene is TRBJ2-2, the V gene TRBV25-1; the TRBD2 assignment by TCRdb is unverifiable without DNA. The CDR3 length is 16 residues. Germline CDR1 reads MGHDK; CDR2 reads SYGVNS. The CDR3 spells CASSEWERETTGELFF.

This chain connects TRBV12-3 or TRBV12-4 to TRBJ2-3; TCRdb indicates TRBD1, and absent DNA this call remains unverified. CDR3 length equals 19 residues. The CDR3 region is CASSLVPAFRDRGPDTQYF.

The chain carries TRBV29-1 and TRBJ2-1; TCRdb returns TRBD2, unconfirmable since there is no DNA. There are 15 residues in the CDR3. From germline, CDR1 is SQVTM and CDR2 ANQGSEA. The CDR3 loop is CSVPGTSGNYNEQFF.

The chain uses TRBV28 and TRBJ2-3; TCRdb reports TRBD2, a call that lacks DNA to check it against. CDR3 length: 16 amino acids. The V gene's germline CDR1 is MDHEN and CDR2 SYDVKM. The CDR3 loop reads CASSFELAGDADTQYF.

This chain uses TRBV11-2 with TRBJ2-3; TCRdb's D call, TRBD1, is unchecked because there is no DNA. Germline loops: CDR1 SGHAT, CDR2 FQNNGV. This CDR3 has 13 residues. The CDR3 protein is CASTPGVTDTQYF.

The genes are TRBV29-1 and TRBJ2-1; TCRdb gives TRBD2 as the D gene, but with no DNA this cannot be confirmed. This CDR3 has 13 amino acids. CDR1 SQVTM and CDR2 ANQGSEA come from the germline V gene. The CDR3 region is CSVAGTSNVEQFF.